This T cell receptor (beta chain) was identified in a study of neurological immune-mediated disorders. Findings of the study overall: The repertoires of 18 of 34 multiple sclerosis patients were placed by phylogenetic grouping in a single related-CDR3 cluster, which may be a signature. As far as clinical or MRI features were concerned, none was associated with the multiple sclerosis repertoire cluster. None of the CDR3 amino acid sequences of expanded clones were shared across subjects, and this suggested private repertoires in all groups.

This clonotype was found many times. Its specificity is not known. Germline CDR1 and CDR2: MNHEY and SVGAGI. Trimming removed 0 bases from V and 7 bases from J; junction bases left unmatched: 0. The CDR3 consists of 13 residues. The cDNA was synthesized by means of template-switch 5'RACE, which was carried out with 10-nucleotide random UMIs. TCRdb used MiXCR to reprocess the 5' RACE reads, holding one entry per CDR3 protein. The sample contains some 83,000 distinct CDR3 sequences, 2.5% to 3% of which appear only once. This TCR was recovered from a woman aged 30 to 39 with multiple sclerosis. The sample consisted of PBMCs. This rearrangement joins TRBV6-5 to TRBJ1-1; 9 bases fit TRBD1. The DNA of the CDR3 is TGTGCCAGCAGTTACTCGGGACAGGGTGAAGCTTTCTTT. Translating gives CASSYSGQGEAFF.